This T cell receptor beta chain was observed in a study of cytomegalovirus exposure and HLA in healthy donors. Study-wide background: From donors who were HLA-typed, an early data release held 80 million to 95 million unique TCRs.

The CDR3 sequence is 21 residues long. Per germline, CDR1 MDHEN and CDR2 SYDVKM. The ends lost 7 bases at V and 1 base at J; junction bases unmatched: 17. Researchers ran the PCR with 60 Vbeta and 13 Jbeta primers. Sequencing was performed with immunoSEQ multiplex PCR; in TCRdb, only in-frame clones are kept and a portion is missing. The sample lists 85,000 to 130,000 clones, roughly four fifths occurring once. As regards this clone: The antigen is undetermined.

General study results and limits: TCR beta sequences reportedly predicted most subjects' HLA-A and HLA-B alleles accurately. Several of the most significant clusters appeared, in a later analysis, to be linked to common viral pathogens. Earlier findings revealed that most TCR beta V segments proved productive either about 87% or about 30% of the time.

The receptor comes from a male donor in good health and CMV-seropositive. The specimen sequenced was PBMCs. V and J are TRBV28 and TRBJ2-3, with 16 bases matching TRBD2. The CDR3 sequence is CASKSLPLGLAGGRGTDTQYF. The CDR3 region has the DNA TGTGCCAGCAAGAGCCTGCCGTTGGGACTAGCGGGGGGGCGGGGCACAGATACGCAGTATTTT.